There are many counts of the clone carrying this T cell receptor beta chain. The antigen remains unidentified. For TCR beta, libraries came from quantitative 5'-RACE with molecular barcodes. TCRdb used MiXCR to reprocess the 5' RACE reads, holding one entry per CDR3 protein. The sample shows about 220,000 distinct CDR3 sequences, over 9.5% of them seen only once. The data originate from a study of CD8 T cells in ankylosing spondylitis. Notes on the study in general: Ankylosing spondylitis blood seemed to carry a telltale TCR beta motif made of roughly 8 highly homologous variants. Clones linked to the disease showed a CD8+ phenotype. They occurred at relatively low frequencies in peripheral blood. Earlier authors reported some of these motif variants in reactive arthritis synovial fluid and blood.

The V gene's germline CDR1 is KGHDR and CDR2 SFDVKD. Trimming cost V 9 bases and J 5 bases; bases outside gene matches: 11. The CDR3 runs to 14 residues. The receptor was isolated from a male donor with ankylosing spondylitis or in good health (not recorded which). The chain has TRBV24-1 and TRBJ2-7; 8 bases fit TRBD1. Material for sequencing was blood, either unsorted or a sorted T cell fraction (not recorded which). CDR3 loop: CATGPSDRANEQYF. The CDR3 DNA sequence: TGTGCCACCGGACCCTCGGACAGGGCCAACGAGCAGTACTTC.